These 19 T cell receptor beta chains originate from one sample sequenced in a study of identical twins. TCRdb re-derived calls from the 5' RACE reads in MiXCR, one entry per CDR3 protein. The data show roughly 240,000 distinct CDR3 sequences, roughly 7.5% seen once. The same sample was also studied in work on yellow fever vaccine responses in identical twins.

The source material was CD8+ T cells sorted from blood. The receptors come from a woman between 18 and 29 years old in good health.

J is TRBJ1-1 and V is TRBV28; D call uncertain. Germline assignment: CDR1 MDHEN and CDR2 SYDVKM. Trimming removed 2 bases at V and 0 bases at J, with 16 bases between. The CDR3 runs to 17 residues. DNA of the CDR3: TGTGCCAGCAGTTTACCCCTGTACCGTAACATGAACACTGAAGCTTTCTTT. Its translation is CASSLPLYRNMNTEAFF.

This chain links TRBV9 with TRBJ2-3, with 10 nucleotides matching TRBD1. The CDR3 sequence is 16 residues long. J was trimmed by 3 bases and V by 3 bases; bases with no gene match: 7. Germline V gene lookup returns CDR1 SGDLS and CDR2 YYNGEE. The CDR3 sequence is CASSAGGGQGTDTQYF. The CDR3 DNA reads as TGTGCCAGCAGCGCCGGTGGGGGACAGGGGACAGATACGCAGTATTTT.

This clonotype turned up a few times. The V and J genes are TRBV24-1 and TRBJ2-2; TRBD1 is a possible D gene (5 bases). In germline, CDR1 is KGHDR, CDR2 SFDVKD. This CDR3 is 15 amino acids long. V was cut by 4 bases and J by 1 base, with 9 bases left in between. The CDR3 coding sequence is TGTGCCACCAGTGACTCGACAGAGAACACCGGGGAGCTGTTTTTT. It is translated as CATSDSTENTGELFF.

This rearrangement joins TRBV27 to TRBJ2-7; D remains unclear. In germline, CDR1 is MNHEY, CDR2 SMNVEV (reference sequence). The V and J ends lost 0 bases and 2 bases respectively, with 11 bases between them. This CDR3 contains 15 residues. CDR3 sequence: CASSLSRPTPYEQYF. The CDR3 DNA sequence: TGTGCCAGCAGTTTATCCAGGCCGACCCCCTACGAGCAGTACTTC.

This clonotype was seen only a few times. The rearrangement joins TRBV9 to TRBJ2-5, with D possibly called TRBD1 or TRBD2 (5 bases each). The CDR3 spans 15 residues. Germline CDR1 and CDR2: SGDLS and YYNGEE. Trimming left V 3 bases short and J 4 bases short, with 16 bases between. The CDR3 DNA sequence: TGTGCCAGCAGCGGGGACGAGGGCGCGGGAGAGACCCAGTACTTC. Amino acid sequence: CASSGDEGAGETQYF.

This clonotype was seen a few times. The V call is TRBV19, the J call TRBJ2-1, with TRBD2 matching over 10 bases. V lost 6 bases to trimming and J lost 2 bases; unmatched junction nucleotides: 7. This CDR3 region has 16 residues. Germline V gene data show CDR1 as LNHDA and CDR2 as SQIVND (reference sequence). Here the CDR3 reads CASSEIAGGAYNEQFF. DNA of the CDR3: TGTGCCAGTAGCGAAATAGCGGGAGGAGCCTACAATGAGCAGTTCTTC.

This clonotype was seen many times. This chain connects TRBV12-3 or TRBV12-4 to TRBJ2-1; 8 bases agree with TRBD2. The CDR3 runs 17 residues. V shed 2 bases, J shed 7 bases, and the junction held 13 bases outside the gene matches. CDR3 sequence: CASSLPGPLLAENEQFF. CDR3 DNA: TGTGCCAGCAGTTTACCGGGACCCCTACTAGCGGAGAATGAGCAGTTCTTC.

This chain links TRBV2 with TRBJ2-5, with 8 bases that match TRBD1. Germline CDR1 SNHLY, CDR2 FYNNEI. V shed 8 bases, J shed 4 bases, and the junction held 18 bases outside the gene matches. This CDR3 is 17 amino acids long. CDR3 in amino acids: CASEDRGDVWPSETQYF. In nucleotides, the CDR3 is TGTGCCAGCGAAGACAGGGGAGACGTTTGGCCTTCAGAGACCCAGTACTTC.

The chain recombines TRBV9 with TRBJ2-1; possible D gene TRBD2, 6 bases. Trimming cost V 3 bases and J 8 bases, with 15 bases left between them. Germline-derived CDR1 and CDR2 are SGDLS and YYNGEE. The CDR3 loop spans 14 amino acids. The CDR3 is CASSATGGRDEQFF. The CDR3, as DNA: TGTGCCAGCAGCGCCACCGGGGGTCGGGATGAGCAGTTCTTC.

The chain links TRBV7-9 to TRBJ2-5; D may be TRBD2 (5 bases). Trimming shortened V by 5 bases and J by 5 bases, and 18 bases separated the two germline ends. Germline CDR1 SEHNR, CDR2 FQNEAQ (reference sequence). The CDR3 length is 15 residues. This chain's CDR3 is CASSPPRGPDETQYF. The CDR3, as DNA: TGTGCCAGCAGCCCTCCCCGAGGGCCTGATGAGACCCAGTACTTC.

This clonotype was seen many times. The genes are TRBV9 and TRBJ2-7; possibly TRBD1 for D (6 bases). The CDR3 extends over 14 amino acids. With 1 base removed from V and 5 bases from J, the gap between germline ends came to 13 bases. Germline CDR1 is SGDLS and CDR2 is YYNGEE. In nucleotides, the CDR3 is TGTGCCAGCAGCGTATCGACCAACAGGGACGAGCAGTACTTC. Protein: CASSVSTNRDEQYF.

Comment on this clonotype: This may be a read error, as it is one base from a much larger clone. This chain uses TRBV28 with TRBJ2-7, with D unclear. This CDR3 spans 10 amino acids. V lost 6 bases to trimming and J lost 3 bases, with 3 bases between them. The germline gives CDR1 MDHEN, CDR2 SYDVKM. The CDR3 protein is CASSHYEQYF. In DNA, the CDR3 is TGTGCCAGCAGCCACTACGAGCAGTACTTC. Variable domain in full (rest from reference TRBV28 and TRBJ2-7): DVKVTQSSRYLVKRTGEKVFLECVQDMDHENMFWYRQDPGLGLRLIYFSYDVKMKEKGDIPEGYSVSREKKERFSLILESASTNQTSMYLCASSHYEQYFGPGTRLTVT.

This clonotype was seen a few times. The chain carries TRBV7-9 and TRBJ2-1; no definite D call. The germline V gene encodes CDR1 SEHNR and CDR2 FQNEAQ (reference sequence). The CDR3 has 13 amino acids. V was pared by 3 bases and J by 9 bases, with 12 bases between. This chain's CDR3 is CASSFPLGTEQFF. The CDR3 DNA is TGTGCCAGCAGCTTCCCGCTAGGCACTGAGCAGTTCTTC.

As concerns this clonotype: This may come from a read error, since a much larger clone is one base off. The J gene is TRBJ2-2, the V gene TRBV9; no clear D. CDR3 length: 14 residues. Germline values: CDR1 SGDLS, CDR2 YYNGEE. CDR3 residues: CASSVGSGTRELFF. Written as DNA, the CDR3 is TGTGCCAGCAGCGTAGGTTCAGGCACCCGGGAGCTGTTTTTT.

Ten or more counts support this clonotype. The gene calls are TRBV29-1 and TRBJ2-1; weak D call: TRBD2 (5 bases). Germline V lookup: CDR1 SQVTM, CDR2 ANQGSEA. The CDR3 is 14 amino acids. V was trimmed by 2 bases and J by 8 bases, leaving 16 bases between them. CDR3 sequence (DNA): TGCAGCGTTGAAAGAGGGAGAGCTTTCGATGAGCAGTTCTTC. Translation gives CSVERGRAFDEQFF.

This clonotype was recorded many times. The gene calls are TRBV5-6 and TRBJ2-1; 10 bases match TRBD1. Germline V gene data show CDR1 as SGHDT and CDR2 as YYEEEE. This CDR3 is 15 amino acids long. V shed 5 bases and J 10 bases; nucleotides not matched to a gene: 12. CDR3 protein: CASSSVGQGEGEQFF. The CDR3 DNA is TGTGCCAGCAGTTCAGTCGGACAGGGGGAAGGGGAGCAGTTCTTC.

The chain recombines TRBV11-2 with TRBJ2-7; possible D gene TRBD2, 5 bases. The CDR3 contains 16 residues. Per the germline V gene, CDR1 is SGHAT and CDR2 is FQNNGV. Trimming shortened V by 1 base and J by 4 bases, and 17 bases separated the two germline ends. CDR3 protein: CASSLARAVEAYEQYF. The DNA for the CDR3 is TGTGCCAGCAGCTTAGCGCGGGCAGTGGAAGCGTACGAGCAGTACTTC.

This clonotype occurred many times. CDR3 in amino acids: CASSEPGGGEQYV. CDR3 DNA sequence: TGTGCCAGCAGTGAACCGGGGGGAGGCGAGCAGTACGTC. The V gene is TRBV6-1, the J gene TRBJ2-7; 7 bases agree with TRBD2. V trimming: 2 bases; J trimming: 6 bases; junction bases outside the gene matches: 4. The CDR3 loop spans 13 amino acids. CDR1 and CDR2 from the germline V gene are MNHNS and SASEGT.

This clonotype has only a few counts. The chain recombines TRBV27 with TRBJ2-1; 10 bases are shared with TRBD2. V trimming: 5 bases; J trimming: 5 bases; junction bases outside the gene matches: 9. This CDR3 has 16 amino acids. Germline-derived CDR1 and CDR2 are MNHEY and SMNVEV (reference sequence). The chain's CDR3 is CASSARLAGDDNEQFF. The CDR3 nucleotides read TGTGCCAGCAGTGCCCGTCTAGCGGGAGATGACAATGAGCAGTTCTTC.